A selection of T cell receptor beta chains follows, all from one sample in a study of T cell responses to AZD1222 COVID-19 vaccine. Here immunoSEQ multiplex PCR was the method, and the copy in TCRdb shows in-frame clones only, minus some. The data hold over 150,000 clones, with about 91% observed a single time. Here the sequenced sample was peripheral blood, taken on day 0 of MenACWY control vaccination. These receptors originate from an adult in good health. CDR3s leave out the opening cysteine and the closing phenylalanine or tryptophan. Rows may omit the clone size; those that give it use once, few, many or a size class.

j_call: TRBJ2-1; v_call: TRBV7-2; clone_size: .; cdr3_aa: ASSLDSFGGVLPNEQF
j_call: TRBJ2-1; v_call: TRBV27; clone_size: .; cdr3_aa: ATKGLAGGDNEQF
j_call: TRBJ2-2; v_call: TRBV3-1/TRBV3-2; clone_size: .; cdr3_aa: ASMVAAHTGELF
j_call: TRBJ1-1; v_call: TRBV5-4; clone_size: .; cdr3_aa: ASIRRVCTEAF
j_call: TRBJ1-1; v_call: TRBV13; clone_size: .; cdr3_aa: ASSLNGGVNTEAF
j_call: TRBJ2-3; v_call: TRBV27; clone_size: .; cdr3_aa: ATLKTGGPTQY
j_call: TRBJ2-5; v_call: TRBV28; clone_size: .; cdr3_aa: ASSTEGGYHPNQETQY
j_call: TRBJ2-3; v_call: TRBV4-1; clone_size: .; cdr3_aa: ASSRWGSSTDTQY
j_call: TRBJ1-2; v_call: TRBV5-1; clone_size: .; cdr3_aa: ASSLDGSLYGYT
j_call: TRBJ2-7; v_call: TRBV6-5; clone_size: .; cdr3_aa: ASSHHTWSSYEQY
j_call: TRBJ2-7; v_call: TRBV5-1; clone_size: .; cdr3_aa: ASSLGGMSGSNPSYEQY
j_call: TRBJ2-7; v_call: TRBV18; clone_size: .; cdr3_aa: ASSPAGWEQY
j_call: TRBJ2-2; v_call: TRBV6-5; clone_size: once; cdr3_aa: ASSYSRSATGELF
j_call: TRBJ2-1; v_call: TRBV27; clone_size: .; cdr3_aa: ASSSPHYNEQF
j_call: TRBJ2-1; v_call: TRBV11-3; clone_size: .; cdr3_aa: ASSHSYNEQF
j_call: TRBJ1-2; v_call: TRBV29-1; clone_size: .; cdr3_aa: SVSDPLGYGYT
j_call: TRBJ1-4; v_call: TRBV2; clone_size: .; cdr3_aa: ARSDRGTYEKLF
j_call: TRBJ2-7; v_call: TRBV19; clone_size: .; cdr3_aa: ASSPRTSGRASYEQY
j_call: TRBJ1-1; v_call: TRBV6-5; clone_size: .; cdr3_aa: ASRSRESTEAF
j_call: TRBJ1-2; v_call: TRBV6-5; clone_size: once; cdr3_aa: ASSYPGQANYGYT
j_call: TRBJ2-4; v_call: TRBV14; clone_size: .; cdr3_aa: ASSQAAKNIQY
j_call: TRBJ2-7; v_call: TRBV20-1; clone_size: .; cdr3_aa: SASGTYEQY
j_call: TRBJ1-5; v_call: TRBV7-9; clone_size: once; cdr3_aa: ASSLGGSTEKH
j_call: TRBJ1-1; v_call: TRBV28; clone_size: few; cdr3_aa: ASRITGGTEAF
j_call: TRBJ2-7; v_call: TRBV7-2; clone_size: once; cdr3_aa: ASSFSAAAGGPREQY
j_call: TRBJ2-1; v_call: TRBV15; clone_size: .; cdr3_aa: ATSRDSRYEQF
j_call: TRBJ2-2; v_call: TRBV3-1/TRBV3-2; clone_size: .; cdr3_aa: ASSHGPTSGRRTSNTGELF
j_call: TRBJ1-1; v_call: TRBV7-2; clone_size: .; cdr3_aa: ASSLEAFAEAF
j_call: TRBJ2-1; v_call: TRBV5-1; clone_size: .; cdr3_aa: ASSFDQPIYNEQF
j_call: TRBJ2-2; v_call: TRBV2; clone_size: .; cdr3_aa: ASSEGQDTGELF
j_call: TRBJ1-1; v_call: TRBV5-6; clone_size: once; cdr3_aa: ASSLGGRNTEAF
j_call: TRBJ1-2; v_call: TRBV3-1/TRBV3-2; clone_size: once; cdr3_aa: ASSPFGTVNYGYT
j_call: TRBJ2-2; v_call: TRBV7-3; clone_size: .; cdr3_aa: ASSLAGTSETGELF
j_call: TRBJ1-5; v_call: TRBV5-6; clone_size: .; cdr3_aa: ASSLGPDSNQPQH
j_call: TRBJ2-2; v_call: TRBV27; clone_size: once; cdr3_aa: ASSLYPSGSDGELF
j_call: TRBJ2-2; v_call: TRBV7-8; clone_size: .; cdr3_aa: ASSFPAGAGELF
j_call: TRBJ1-2; v_call: TRBV6-5; clone_size: .; cdr3_aa: ASIPGQGNYGYT
j_call: TRBJ1-6; v_call: TRBV28; clone_size: .; cdr3_aa: ASSSIPNTGGRHNSPLH
j_call: TRBJ2-7; v_call: TRBV12-5; clone_size: .; cdr3_aa: ASGFRQGPHEQY
j_call: TRBJ1-6; v_call: TRBV5-1; clone_size: .; cdr3_aa: ASSRTGGLGSPLH
j_call: TRBJ1-2; v_call: TRBV19; clone_size: .; cdr3_aa: ASSIVDRGGGYT